The sample holds one count of the clone carrying this T cell receptor (beta chain). Its specificity is unknown. Produced via immunoSEQ multiplex PCR; TCRdb's table is partial and in-frame only. This sample carries 30,000 to 35,000 clones, under 70% of them seen once, and the ten largest clones take approximately 0.79%. The germline CDR1 and CDR2 sequences are SQVTM and ANQGSEA. CDR3 length equals 15 residues. After removal of 6 bases from V and 4 bases from J, the junction contained 10 bases not matched to a gene. The sample belongs to a study of monozygotic twins with cystic fibrosis. Study-wide background: Library input was approximately 2.7 micrograms of fragmented DNA, with approximately 16 PCR cycles. General study points: Unrelated CF individuals shared fewer identical clonotypes than monozygotic CF twins.

The sample was blood. The rearrangement uses TRBV29-1 and TRBJ2-2; 8 bases map to TRBD2. The receptor was isolated from a girl aged 5-17 years with cystic fibrosis. The CDR3 here is CSVLPAGVGTGELFF. In nucleotides, the CDR3 is TGCAGCGTCTTACCAGCGGGAGTCGGCACCGGGGAGCTGTTTTTT.